The 5 T cell receptor beta chains below all came from one sample that was sequenced in a study of blood T cells in healthy people across ages. Next came a second PCR, run for about 6 to 11 cycles, which used a sample-barcoded 5' primer along with a J-beta primer mix. TCRdb independently ran MiXCR on the 5' RACE reads; one entry per CDR3 protein. The table shows 800,000 to 950,000 distinct CDR3 sequences, with around 36% occurring only once. The specimen was blood. These TCRs come from a man younger than 35 in good health.

A single count supports this clonotype. The junction departs from germline at one end; a sequencing error may be responsible. This chain links TRBV4-3 with TRBJ2-2; D possibly matches TRBD1 or TRBD2 (5 bases each). Germline CDR1 and CDR2: LGHNA and YSLEER. The CDR3 sequence is 15 residues long. DNA of the CDR3: TGCGCCAGCAACCAAGAAGGGGAGATCACCGGGGAGCTGTTTTTT. Protein sequence: CASNQEGEITGELFF.

The chain employs TRBV12-3 or TRBV12-4 and TRBJ2-1, with 10 bases aligning to TRBD1. J gave up 7 bases and V 5 bases, and 2 bases lay outside the gene matches. The CDR3 is 13 amino acids. The CDR3 sequence: CASSRTGGNEQFF. CDR3 sequence (DNA): TGTGCCAGCAGTAGGACAGGGGGGAATGAGCAGTTCTTC.

V is TRBV20-1 and J is TRBJ2-7; 7 positions match TRBD1. CDR1 and CDR2 from the germline V gene are DFQATT and SNEGSKA (reference sequence). This CDR3 has 12 amino acids. After removal of 5 bases from V and 2 bases from J, the junction contained 3 bases not matched to a gene. DNA of the CDR3: TGCAGTGCTCATGACAGGGCCTACGAGCAGTACTTC. Translated, it gives CSAHDRAYEQYF.

A few counts support this clonotype. The rearrangement uses TRBV6-2 or TRBV6-3 and TRBJ1-1; 9 bases are a match to TRBD1. The junction had 4 bases not matched to a gene; V was cut back by 4 bases and J by 7 bases. The CDR3 is 13 residues long. CDR1 and CDR2 (germline): MNHEY, SVGEGT. In nucleotides, the CDR3 is TGTGCCAGCAGTTCCGGGACAGGGTTTGAAGCTTTCTTT. It is translated as CASSSGTGFEAFF.

The chain couples TRBV4-1 to TRBJ1-1; D is unresolved. Germline V gene lookup returns CDR1 MGHRA and CDR2 YSYEKL. This CDR3 region has 16 residues. Trimming left V 0 bases short and J 2 bases short, with 13 bases between. The CDR3 loop is CASSQERTRGNTEAFF. The CDR3 nucleotides are TGCGCCAGCAGCCAAGAGCGGACCCGCGGAAACACTGAAGCTTTCTTT.